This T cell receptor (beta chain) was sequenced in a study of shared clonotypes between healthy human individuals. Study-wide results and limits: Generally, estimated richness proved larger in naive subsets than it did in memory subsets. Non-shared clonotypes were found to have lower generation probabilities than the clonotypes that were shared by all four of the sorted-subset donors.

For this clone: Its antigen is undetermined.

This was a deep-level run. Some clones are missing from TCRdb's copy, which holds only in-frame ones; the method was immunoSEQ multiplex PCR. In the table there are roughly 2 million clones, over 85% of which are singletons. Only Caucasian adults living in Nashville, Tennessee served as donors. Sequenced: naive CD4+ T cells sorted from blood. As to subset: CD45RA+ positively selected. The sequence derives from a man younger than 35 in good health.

The CDR3 sequence is CASSPGGSDTQYF. CDR3 nucleotide sequence: TGTGCCAGCAGCCCGGGGGGTAGCGATACGCAGTATTTT. The chain couples TRBV13 to TRBJ2-3, with 7 bases aligning to TRBD2. Unmatched junction bases numbered 5, after V lost 5 bases and J lost 6 bases. The CDR3 sequence is 13 residues long. Germline V gene lookup returns CDR1 PRHDT and CDR2 FYEKMQ (reference sequence).